This TCR beta chain emerged from a study of metastatic and nonmetastatic thyroid tumors. This clone was picked up many times. This same CDR3 is encoded by further DNA sequences in the sample. Nobody among the patients had been given any treatment before thyroid surgery. Through MiXCR, TCRdb re-clonotyped the PCR reads. Of around 19,000 clones listed, 24% are singletons. Sequencing was performed on tumor tissue. The origin of this receptor is a female donor with papillary thyroid cancer or a benign thyroid nodule (not recorded which). Some clones in this sample may be carry-over from other donors' samples.

The CDR3 is CASSQYLGGEAFF. The CDR3 nucleotides are TGTGCCAGCAGCCAATACCTGGGCGGGGAAGCTTTCTTT. The chain has TRBV3-1 and TRBJ1-1, with D unresolved. The V gene's germline CDR1 is LGHDT and CDR2 YNNKEL (reference sequence). V lost 2 bases to trimming and J lost 8 bases, with 12 bases between them. This CDR3 contains 13 residues.